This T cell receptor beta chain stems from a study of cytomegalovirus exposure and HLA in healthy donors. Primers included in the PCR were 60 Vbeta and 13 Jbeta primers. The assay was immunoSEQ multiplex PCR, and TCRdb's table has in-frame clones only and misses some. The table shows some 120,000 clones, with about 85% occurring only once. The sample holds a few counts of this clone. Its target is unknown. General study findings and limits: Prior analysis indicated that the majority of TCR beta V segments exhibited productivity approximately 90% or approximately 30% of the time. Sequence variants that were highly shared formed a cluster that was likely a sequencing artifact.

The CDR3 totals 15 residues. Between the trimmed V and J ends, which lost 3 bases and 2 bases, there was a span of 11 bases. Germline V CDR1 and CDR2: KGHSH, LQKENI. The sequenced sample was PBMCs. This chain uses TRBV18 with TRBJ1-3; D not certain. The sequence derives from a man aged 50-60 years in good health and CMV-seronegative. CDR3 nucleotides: TGTGCCAGCTCACCCGAGGGCTCAGCTGGAAACACCATATATTTT. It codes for CASSPEGSAGNTIYF. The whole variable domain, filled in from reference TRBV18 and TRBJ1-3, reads NAGVMQNPRHLVRRRGQEARLRCSPMKGHSHVYWYRQLPEEGLKFMVYLQKENIIDESGMPKERFSAEFPKEGPSILRIQQVVRGDSAAYFCASSPEGSAGNTIYFGEGSWLTVV.